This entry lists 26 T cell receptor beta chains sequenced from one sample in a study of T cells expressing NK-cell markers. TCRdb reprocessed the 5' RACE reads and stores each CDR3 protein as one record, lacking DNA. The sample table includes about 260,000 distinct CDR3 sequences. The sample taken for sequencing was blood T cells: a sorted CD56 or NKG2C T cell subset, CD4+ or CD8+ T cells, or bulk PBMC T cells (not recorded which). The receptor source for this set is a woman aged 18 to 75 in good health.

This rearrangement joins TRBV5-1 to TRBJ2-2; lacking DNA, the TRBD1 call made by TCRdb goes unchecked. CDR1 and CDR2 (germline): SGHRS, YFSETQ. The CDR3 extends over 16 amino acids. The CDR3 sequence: CASSFGQGTNTGELFF.

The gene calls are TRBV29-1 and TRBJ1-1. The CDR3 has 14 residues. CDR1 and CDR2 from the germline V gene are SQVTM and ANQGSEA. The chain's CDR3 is CSVGASGRNTEAFF.

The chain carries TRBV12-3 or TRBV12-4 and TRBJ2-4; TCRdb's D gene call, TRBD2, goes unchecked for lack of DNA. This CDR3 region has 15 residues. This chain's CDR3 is CASRTSLVGKNIQYF.

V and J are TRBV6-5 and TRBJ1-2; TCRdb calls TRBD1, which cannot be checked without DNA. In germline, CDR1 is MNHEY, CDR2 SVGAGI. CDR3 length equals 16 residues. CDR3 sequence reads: CASSYLEASRAYGYTF.

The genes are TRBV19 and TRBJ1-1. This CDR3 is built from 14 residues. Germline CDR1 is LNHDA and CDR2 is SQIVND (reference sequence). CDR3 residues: CASSIEARGTEAFF.

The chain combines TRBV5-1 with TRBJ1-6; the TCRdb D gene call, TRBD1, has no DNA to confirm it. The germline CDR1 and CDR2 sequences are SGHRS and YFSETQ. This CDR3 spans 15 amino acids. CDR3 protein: CASSRGGMDNSPLHF.

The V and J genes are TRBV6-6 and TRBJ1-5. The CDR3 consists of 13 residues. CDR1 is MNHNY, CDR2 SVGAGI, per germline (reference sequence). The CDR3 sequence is CASGTARNQPQHF.

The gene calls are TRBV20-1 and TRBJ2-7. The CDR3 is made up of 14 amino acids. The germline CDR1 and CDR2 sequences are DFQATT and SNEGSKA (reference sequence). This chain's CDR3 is CSARDGPDAYEQYF.

This CDR3 reads CSVGFGQGLHNEQFF. V and J are TRBV29-1 and TRBJ2-1; there is no DNA to check the TCRdb D call of TRBD1. CDR3 length: 15 amino acids. The V gene's germline CDR1 is SQVTM and CDR2 ANQGSEA.

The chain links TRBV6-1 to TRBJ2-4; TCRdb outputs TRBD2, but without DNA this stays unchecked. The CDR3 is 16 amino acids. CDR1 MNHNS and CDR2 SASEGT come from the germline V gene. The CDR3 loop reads CASSELPSLGKNIQYF.

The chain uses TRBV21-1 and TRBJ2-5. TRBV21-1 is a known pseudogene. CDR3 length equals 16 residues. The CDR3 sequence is CASSKEGIGFKETQYF.

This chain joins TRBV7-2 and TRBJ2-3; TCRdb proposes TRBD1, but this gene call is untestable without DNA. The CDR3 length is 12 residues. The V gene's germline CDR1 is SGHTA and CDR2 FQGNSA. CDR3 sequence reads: CASSLDGGTQYF.

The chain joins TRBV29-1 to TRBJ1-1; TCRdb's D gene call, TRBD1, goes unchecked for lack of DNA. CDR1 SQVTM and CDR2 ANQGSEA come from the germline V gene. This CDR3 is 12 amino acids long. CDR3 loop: CSVDRVVTEAFF.

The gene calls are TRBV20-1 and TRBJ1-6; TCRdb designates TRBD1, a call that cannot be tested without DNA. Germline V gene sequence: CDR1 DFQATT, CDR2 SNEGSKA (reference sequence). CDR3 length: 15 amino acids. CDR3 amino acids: CSARVGGSYNSPLHF.

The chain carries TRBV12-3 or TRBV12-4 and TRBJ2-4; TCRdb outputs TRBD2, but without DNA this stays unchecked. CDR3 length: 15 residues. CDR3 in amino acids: CASSLLSRGSNIQYF.

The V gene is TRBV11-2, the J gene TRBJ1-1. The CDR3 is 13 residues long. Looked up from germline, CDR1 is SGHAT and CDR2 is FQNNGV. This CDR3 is CASSLGPATEAFF.

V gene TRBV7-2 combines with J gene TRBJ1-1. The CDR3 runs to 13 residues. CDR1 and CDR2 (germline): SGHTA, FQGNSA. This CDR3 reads CASSLQGPSGAFF.

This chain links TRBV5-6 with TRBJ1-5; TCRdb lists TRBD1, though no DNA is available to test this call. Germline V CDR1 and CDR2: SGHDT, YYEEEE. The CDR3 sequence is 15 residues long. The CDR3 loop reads CASSDGQGWDQPQHF.

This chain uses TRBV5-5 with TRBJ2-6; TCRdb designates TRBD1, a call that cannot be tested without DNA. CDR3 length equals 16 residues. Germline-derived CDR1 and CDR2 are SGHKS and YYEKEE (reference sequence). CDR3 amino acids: CASSYWTGPELNVLTF.

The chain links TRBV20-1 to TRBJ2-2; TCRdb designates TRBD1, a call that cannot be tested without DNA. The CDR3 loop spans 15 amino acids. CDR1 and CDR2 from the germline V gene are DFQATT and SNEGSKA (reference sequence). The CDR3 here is CSARAAQGATGELFF.

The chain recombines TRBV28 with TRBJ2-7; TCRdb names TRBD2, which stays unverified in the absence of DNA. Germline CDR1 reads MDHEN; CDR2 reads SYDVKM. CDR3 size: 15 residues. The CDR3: CASSPSTSGRGEQYF.

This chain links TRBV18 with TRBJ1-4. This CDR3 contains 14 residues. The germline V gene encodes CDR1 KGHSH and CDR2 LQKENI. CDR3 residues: CASSPAGASEKLFF.

The CDR3 is CASSASGVMNTEAFF. The chain employs TRBV28 and TRBJ1-1. The CDR3 sequence is 15 residues long. Germline V CDR1 and CDR2: MDHEN, SYDVKM.

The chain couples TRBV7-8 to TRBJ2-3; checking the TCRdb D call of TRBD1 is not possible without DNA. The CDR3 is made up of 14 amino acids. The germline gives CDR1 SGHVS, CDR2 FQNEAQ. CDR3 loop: CASSAPGGRDTQYF. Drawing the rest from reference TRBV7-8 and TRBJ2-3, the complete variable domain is GAGVSQSPRYKVAKRGQDVALRCDPISGHVSLFWYQQALGQGPEFLTYFQNEAQLDKSGLPSDRFFAERPEGSVSTLKIQRTQQEDSAVYLCASSAPGGRDTQYFGPGTRLTVL.

CDR3 amino acids: CASSLDRPGVGNQPQHF. This chain links TRBV11-2 with TRBJ1-5. CDR3 length equals 17 residues. Looked up from germline, CDR1 is SGHAT and CDR2 is FQNNGV.

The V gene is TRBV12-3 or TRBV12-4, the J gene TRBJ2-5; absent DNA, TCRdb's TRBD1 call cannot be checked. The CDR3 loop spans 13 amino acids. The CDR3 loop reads CASSRDIVKTQYF.